The 5 T cell receptor beta chains below were found in one sample sequenced in a study of blood T cells in healthy people across ages. It was with a sample-barcoded 5' primer and a J-beta primer mix that a second PCR of roughly 7 to 12 cycles was run. TCRdb called the 5' RACE reads again in MiXCR, with one record for every CDR3 protein. This table has nearly 800,000 distinct CDR3 sequences, 20% to 25% appearing once. This same sample was also part of a study on T cells of mothers and their children.

The sample comprised blood. The receptors stem from a boy between 10 and 17 years old in good health.

This clonotype was counted only a few times. The chain has TRBV29-1 and TRBJ2-7; TRBD2 matches 7 bases. Losses at the gene ends were 5 bases for V and 4 bases for J; bases not matched to a gene: 8. Looked up from germline, CDR1 is SQVTM and CDR2 is ANQGSEA. The CDR3 consists of 13 residues. CDR3 nucleotide sequence: TGCAGCGTTCCCAGGCCTAGCGGATACGAGCAGTACTTC. It yields the protein CSVPRPSGYEQYF.

This clonotype was seen more than once but under ten times. A read error may produce the germline difference seen at one junction end. The chain recombines TRBV18 with TRBJ2-7; 9 bases are shared with TRBD1. There are 15 residues in the CDR3. Germline V gene lookup returns CDR1 KGHSH and CDR2 LQKENI. CDR3 sequence (DNA): TGTGTCAGCTCAGAAGGGACAGGGAATCTTTACGAGCAGTACTTC. Residues: CVSSEGTGNLYEQYF.

This chain links TRBV7-2 with TRBJ1-4; D unclear. CDR1 and CDR2 from the germline V gene are SGHTA and FQGNSA. The CDR3 sequence is 13 residues long. Between the trimmed V and J ends, which lost 3 bases and 8 bases, there was a span of 10 bases. The CDR3, as DNA: TGTGCCAGCAGCTTGGGCAGGCGCGAAAAACTGTTTTTT. Its protein is CASSLGRREKLFF.

This clonotype was observed a handful of times. The chain combines TRBV20-1 with TRBJ1-2, with a possible D match to TRBD1 (5 bases). The CDR3 is made up of 14 amino acids. Trimming cost V 0 bases and J 5 bases, with 13 bases left between them. Germline values: CDR1 DFQATT, CDR2 SNEGSKA (reference sequence). CDR3 residues: CSARDPQGQYGYTF. The CDR3 bases are TGCAGTGCTAGAGATCCCCAGGGCCAGTATGGCTACACCTTC.

This clonotype was counted only a few times. The chain employs TRBV9 and TRBJ1-4, with no clear D. This CDR3 comprises 14 residues. The V and J ends lost 1 base and 7 bases respectively, with 11 bases between them. Germline V gene data show CDR1 as SGDLS and CDR2 as YYNGEE. The CDR3 here is CASSVRAGSEKLFF. CDR3 bases: TGTGCCAGCAGCGTAAGGGCAGGAAGTGAAAAACTGTTTTTT.